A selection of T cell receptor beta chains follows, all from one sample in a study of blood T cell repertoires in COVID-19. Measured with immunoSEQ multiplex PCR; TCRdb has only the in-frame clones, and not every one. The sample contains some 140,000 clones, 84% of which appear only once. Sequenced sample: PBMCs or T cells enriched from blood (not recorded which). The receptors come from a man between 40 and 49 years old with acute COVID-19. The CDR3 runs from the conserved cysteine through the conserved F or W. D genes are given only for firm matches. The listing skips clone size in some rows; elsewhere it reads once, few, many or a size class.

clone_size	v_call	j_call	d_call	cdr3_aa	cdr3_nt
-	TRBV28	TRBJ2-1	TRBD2	CASSLWQGARLAGGPDYNEQFF	TGTGCCAGCAGTTTATGGCAGGGGGCGCGGCTAGCGGGAGGGCCAGACTACAATGAGCAGTTCTTC
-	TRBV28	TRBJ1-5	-	CASNPGFNQPQHF	TGTGCCAGCAATCCCGGGTTCAATCAGCCCCAGCATTTT
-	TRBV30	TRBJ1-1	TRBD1	CAWRLPGQVVKGYTEAFF	TGTGCCTGGCGACTTCCGGGACAGGTAGTAAAGGGCTACACTGAAGCTTTCTTT
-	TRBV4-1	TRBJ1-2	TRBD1	CASSQDPQGYYGYTF	TGCGCCAGCAGCCAAGATCCACAGGGGTACTATGGCTACACCTTC
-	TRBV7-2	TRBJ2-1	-	CASSPTGTSYNEQFF	TGTGCCAGCAGCCCTACAGGGACGTCCTACAATGAGCAGTTCTTC
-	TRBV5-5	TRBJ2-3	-	CASSLSSVADTQYF	TGTGCCAGCAGCTTGAGCAGCGTGGCAGATACGCAGTATTTT
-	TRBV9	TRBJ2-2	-	CASSLTIMNTGELFF	TGTGCCAGCAGCCTCACTATCATGAACACCGGGGAGCTGTTTTTT
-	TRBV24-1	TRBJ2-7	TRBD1	CATTGQGASEQYF	TGTGCCACCACGGGACAGGGGGCCAGCGAGCAGTACTTC
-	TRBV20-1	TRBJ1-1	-	CSAAGAFF	TGCAGTGCGGCCGGGGCTTTCTTT
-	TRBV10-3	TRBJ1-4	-	CAIRTEEFEKLFF	TGTGCCATCAGAACAGAAGAGTTTGAAAAACTGTTTTTT
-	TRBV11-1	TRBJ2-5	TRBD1	CASSLEGDRGKTQYF	TGTGCCAGCAGCTTAGAAGGGGACAGGGGTAAGACCCAGTACTTC
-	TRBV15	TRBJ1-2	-	CATSLGVGANYGYTF	TGTGCCACCAGCCTAGGGGTCGGTGCTAACTATGGCTACACCTTC
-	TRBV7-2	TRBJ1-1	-	CASSLATEAFF	TGTGCCAGCAGCTTGGCCACTGAAGCTTTCTTT
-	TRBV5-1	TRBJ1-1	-	CASRARVDTEAFF	TGCGCCAGCAGAGCACGGGTGGACACTGAAGCTTTCTTT
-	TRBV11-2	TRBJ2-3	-	CASSLGGGTDTQYF	TGTGCCAGCAGCTTAGGAGGAGGCACAGATACGCAGTATTTT
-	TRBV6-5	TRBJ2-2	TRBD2	CASISGGLNTGELFF	TGTGCCAGCATTTCGGGGGGACTGAACACCGGGGAGCTGTTTTTT
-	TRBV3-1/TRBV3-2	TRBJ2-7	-	CASSQGRQAYEQYF	TGTGCCAGCAGCCAAGGGCGTCAGGCCTACGAGCAGTACTTC
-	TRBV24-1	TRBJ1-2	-	CATSESTRGYGGYTF	TGTGCCACCAGTGAGTCAACAAGAGGGTACGGTGGCTACACCTTC
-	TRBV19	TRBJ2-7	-	CASRRVGGGSSYEQYF	TGTGCCAGTCGTAGGGTCGGCGGGGGCAGCTCCTACGAGCAGTACTTC
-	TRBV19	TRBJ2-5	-	CASSTPGAGQETQYF	TGTGCCAGTAGTACCCCCGGGGCGGGACAAGAGACCCAGTACTTC
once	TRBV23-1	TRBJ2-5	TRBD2	CASSQSSLAGAEETQYF	TGCGCCAGCAGTCAATCGAGTCTAGCGGGGGCAGAAGAGACCCAGTACTTC
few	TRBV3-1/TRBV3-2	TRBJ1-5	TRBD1	CASSLRQGRGQPQHF	TGTGCCAGCAGCCTACGACAGGGGAGGGGTCAGCCCCAGCATTTT
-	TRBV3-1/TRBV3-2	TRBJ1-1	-	CASSPGRGNTEAFF	TGTGCCAGCAGCCCAGGACGGGGGAACACTGAAGCTTTCTTT
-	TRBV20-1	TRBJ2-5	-	CSPTATETQYF	TGCAGTCCCACTGCCACGGAGACCCAGTACTTC
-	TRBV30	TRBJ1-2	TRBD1	CAWLRPDRVTDGYTF	TGTGCCTGGCTAAGACCCGACAGGGTAACTGATGGCTACACCTTC
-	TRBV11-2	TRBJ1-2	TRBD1	CASSDSGQGYYGYTF	TGTGCCAGCAGCGATTCGGGACAGGGGTACTATGGCTACACCTTC
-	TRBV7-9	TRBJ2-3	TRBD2	CASSIPGTSGGADTQYF	TGTGCCAGCAGCATACCCGGGACTAGCGGGGGAGCAGATACGCAGTATTTT
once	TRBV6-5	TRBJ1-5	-	CASSIGRGSNQPQHF	TGTGCCAGCAGTATTGGAAGGGGAAGCAATCAGCCCCAGCATTTT
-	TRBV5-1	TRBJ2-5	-	CASSLIQETQYF	TGCGCCAGCAGCCTTATCCAAGAGACCCAGTACTTC
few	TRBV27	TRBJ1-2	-	CATSQGEGYTF	TGTGCCACCAGCCAAGGGGAAGGCTACACCTTC
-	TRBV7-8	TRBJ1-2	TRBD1	CASSLLGDRGVGYTF	TGTGCCAGCAGCTTATTGGGGGACAGGGGTGTTGGCTACACCTTC
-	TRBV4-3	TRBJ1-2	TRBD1	CASSQEYRTGAPGGYTF	TGCGCCAGCAGCCAAGAGTATCGGACAGGGGCTCCCGGTGGCTACACCTTC
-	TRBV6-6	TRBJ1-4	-	CASSYSWGRGLFF	TGTGCCAGCAGTTACTCCTGGGGCAGGGGACTGTTTTTT
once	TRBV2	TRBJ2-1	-	CASSELRAGRYNEQFF	TGTGCCAGCAGTGAATTAAGGGCAGGGCGGTACAATGAGCAGTTCTTC
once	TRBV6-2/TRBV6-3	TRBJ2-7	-	CASSYSGGGLVEQYF	TGTGCCAGCAGTTACTCGGGAGGAGGGTTGGTCGAGCAGTACTTC
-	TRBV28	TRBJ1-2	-	CASNGQPNYGYTF	TGTGCCAGCAACGGACAGCCTAACTATGGCTACACCTTC
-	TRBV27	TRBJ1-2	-	CASSFRGAHGYTF	TGTGCCAGCAGTTTCAGGGGCGCCCATGGCTACACCTTC
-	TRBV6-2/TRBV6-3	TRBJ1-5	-	CASSNRAEDQPQHF	TGTGCCAGCAGTAACAGGGCGGAGGATCAGCCCCAGCATTTT
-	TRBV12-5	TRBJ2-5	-	CASGLVGERKYQETQYF	TGTGCTAGTGGTTTGGTAGGCGAGCGGAAGTACCAAGAGACCCAGTACTTC
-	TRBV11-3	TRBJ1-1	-	CASSPGTTEAFF	TGTGCCAGCAGCCCAGGGACTACTGAAGCTTTCTTT
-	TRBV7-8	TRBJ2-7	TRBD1	CASSAQGTATYEQYF	TGTGCCAGCAGCGCCCAAGGGACAGCGACCTACGAGCAGTACTTC
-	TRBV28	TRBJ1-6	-	CASSLWTEERSPLHF	TGTGCCAGCAGTTTATGGACGGAGGAAAGGTCACCCCTCCACTTT
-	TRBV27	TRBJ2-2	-	CASSLYGEDPGELFF	TGTGCCAGCAGTTTATACGGGGAGGACCCCGGGGAGCTGTTTTTT
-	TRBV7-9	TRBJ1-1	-	CASSLVFDTQGSAEAFF	TGTGCCAGCAGCTTAGTGTTTGACACACAGGGATCGGCTGAAGCTTTCTTT
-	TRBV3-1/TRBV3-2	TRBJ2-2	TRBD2	CASSLGLAREGELFF	TGTGCCAGCAGCCTGGGACTAGCACGGGAAGGGGAGCTGTTTTTT
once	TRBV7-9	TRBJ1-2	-	CASSTQGSSNYGYTF	TGTGCCAGCAGCACGCAGGGAAGTTCTAACTATGGCTACACCTTC
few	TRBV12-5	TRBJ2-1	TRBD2	CASGLTGTSTFF	TGTGCTAGTGGCCTTACCGGGACTAGCACCTTCTTC
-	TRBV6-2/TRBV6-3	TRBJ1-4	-	CASSRAGDGEKLFF	TGTGCCAGCAGCCGCGCAGGCGACGGTGAAAAACTGTTTTTT
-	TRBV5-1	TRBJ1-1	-	CASSLPGTEAFF	TGCGCCAGCAGCCTACCGGGGACTGAAGCTTTCTTT